Listed below are T cell receptor beta chains from one sample, sequenced in a study of Ad26.COV2.S vaccination and SARS-CoV-2 variants. TCRdb's table, derived via immunoSEQ multiplex PCR, lists solely in-frame clones and lacks some. The sample has about 680,000 clones; 70% to 90% are singletons. The sample consisted of peripheral blood, taken in a trial of Ad26.COV2.S vaccine versus placebo. Receptors were obtained from a person aged 18 to 65 who received the Ad26.COV2.S COVID-19 vaccine or a placebo. CDR3s include the opening cysteine and the closing phenylalanine or tryptophan. The D gene is left open where the match is weak. Expanded clones get a size class; other rows say once, few or many, or leave the size out.

clone size: -
J gene: TRBJ2-1
D gene: TRBD2
V gene: TRBV11-2
CDR3 protein: CASSLRAAGPLENEQFF
CDR3 DNA: TGTGCCAGCAGCTTAAGGGCAGCGGGACCCCTGGAGAATGAGCAGTTCTTC

clone size: -
J gene: TRBJ2-1
D gene: -
V gene: TRBV4-2
CDR3 protein: CASKVGGEQFF
CDR3 DNA: TGTGCCAGCAAGGTCGGAGGTGAGCAGTTCTTC

clone size: -
J gene: TRBJ1-6
D gene: TRBD1
V gene: TRBV11-2
CDR3 protein: CASSHPGTGSSPLHF
CDR3 DNA: TGTGCCAGCAGCCACCCCGGGACAGGGTCCTCACCCCTCCACTTT

clone size: -
J gene: TRBJ1-4
D gene: -
V gene: TRBV19
CDR3 protein: CATVGVATNEKLFF
CDR3 DNA: TGTGCCACAGTTGGGGTTGCAACTAATGAAAAACTGTTTTTT

clone size: -
J gene: TRBJ2-1
D gene: TRBD1
V gene: TRBV7-2
CDR3 protein: CASSREAAGGPNEQFF
CDR3 DNA: TGTGCCAGCAGCCGTGAGGCGGCAGGGGGCCCGAATGAGCAGTTCTTC

clone size: -
J gene: TRBJ1-1
D gene: TRBD1
V gene: TRBV7-3
CDR3 protein: CASSEGQMNTEAFF
CDR3 DNA: TGTGCCAGCAGCGAGGGACAGATGAACACTGAAGCTTTCTTT

clone size: once
J gene: TRBJ1-4
D gene: -
V gene: TRBV30
CDR3 protein: CAWSLGLSTNEKLFF
CDR3 DNA: TGTGCCTGGAGTCTCGGGCTGTCAACTAATGAAAAACTGTTTTTT

clone size: -
J gene: TRBJ1-4
D gene: -
V gene: TRBV19
CDR3 protein: CASKRTAPTTNEKLFF
CDR3 DNA: TGTGCCAGTAAAAGGACTGCCCCTACAACTAATGAAAAACTGTTTTTT

clone size: once
J gene: TRBJ1-5
D gene: -
V gene: TRBV3-1/TRBV3-2
CDR3 protein: CASSQGRGNNQPQHF
CDR3 DNA: TGTGCCAGCAGCCAAGGTAGGGGAAACAATCAGCCCCAGCATTTT

clone size: -
J gene: TRBJ2-1
D gene: -
V gene: TRBV4-2
CDR3 protein: CASSQVEAGAVYNEQFF
CDR3 DNA: TGTGCCAGCAGCCAAGTGGAGGCAGGAGCAGTCTACAATGAGCAGTTCTTC

clone size: -
J gene: TRBJ1-5
D gene: -
V gene: TRBV3-1/TRBV3-2
CDR3 protein: CASSQDPGREQPQHF
CDR3 DNA: TGTGCCAGCAGCCAAGATCCTGGGAGGGAACAGCCCCAGCATTTT

clone size: few
J gene: TRBJ1-2
D gene: TRBD1
V gene: TRBV5-4
CDR3 protein: CASSRDREYGYTF
CDR3 DNA: TGTGCCAGCAGCAGGGACAGGGAGTATGGCTACACCTTC

clone size: -
J gene: TRBJ2-4
D gene: -
V gene: TRBV18
CDR3 protein: CASSPPGTGHRNIQYF
CDR3 DNA: TGTGCCAGCTCACCACCCGGAACAGGGCATCGAAACATTCAGTACTTC

clone size: -
J gene: TRBJ1-1
D gene: TRBD1
V gene: TRBV7-2
CDR3 protein: CASREWDRRDTEAFF
CDR3 DNA: TGTGCCAGCAGAGAATGGGACAGGCGAGACACTGAAGCTTTCTTT

clone size: -
J gene: TRBJ2-2
D gene: -
V gene: TRBV5-1
CDR3 protein: CASSLGDREGTGELFF
CDR3 DNA: TGCGCCAGCAGCTTGGGGGATCGTGAAGGGACCGGGGAGCTGTTTTTT

clone size: -
J gene: TRBJ1-2
D gene: -
V gene: TRBV3-1/TRBV3-2
CDR3 protein: CASSQVVRNLNYGYTF
CDR3 DNA: TGTGCCAGCAGCCAAGTGGTGCGGAATCTAAACTATGGCTACACCTTC

clone size: -
J gene: TRBJ2-7
D gene: -
V gene: TRBV7-9
CDR3 protein: CASSVTGYEQYF
CDR3 DNA: TGTGCCAGCAGCGTCACAGGTTACGAGCAGTACTTC

clone size: -
J gene: TRBJ1-6
D gene: -
V gene: TRBV7-2
CDR3 protein: CASSLWAGPGSPLHF
CDR3 DNA: TGTGCCAGCAGCTTATGGGCAGGGCCGGGTTCACCCCTCCACTTT

clone size: -
J gene: TRBJ2-2
D gene: TRBD2
V gene: TRBV14
CDR3 protein: CASSQTTSGRAATGELFF
CDR3 DNA: TGTGCCAGCAGCCAGACGACTAGCGGGAGGGCGGCCACCGGGGAGCTGTTTTTT

clone size: -
J gene: TRBJ2-7
D gene: -
V gene: TRBV2
CDR3 protein: CASSVAGNTYEQYF
CDR3 DNA: TGTGCCAGCAGTGTTGCGGGGAACACCTACGAGCAGTACTTC

clone size: -
J gene: TRBJ1-1
D gene: -
V gene: TRBV2
CDR3 protein: CASSTDWDGNEAFF
CDR3 DNA: TGTGCCAGCAGTACGGACTGGGACGGCAATGAAGCTTTCTTT

clone size: -
J gene: TRBJ2-3
D gene: -
V gene: TRBV5-1
CDR3 protein: CASSLPGRGWDTQYF
CDR3 DNA: TGCGCCAGCAGCCTCCCCGGACGCGGATGGGATACGCAGTATTTT

clone size: -
J gene: TRBJ2-3
D gene: -
V gene: TRBV29-1
CDR3 protein: CSVEQPSTDTQYF
CDR3 DNA: TGCAGCGTTGAACAGCCCAGCACAGATACGCAGTATTTT

clone size: -
J gene: TRBJ2-2
D gene: -
V gene: TRBV27
CDR3 protein: CASRLGTGELFF
CDR3 DNA: TGTGCCAGCAGACTTGGCACCGGGGAGCTGTTTTTT

clone size: -
J gene: TRBJ2-5
D gene: -
V gene: TRBV2
CDR3 protein: CASSEVSSQETQYF
CDR3 DNA: TGTGCCAGCAGTGAAGTGTCGAGCCAAGAGACCCAGTACTTC

clone size: once
J gene: TRBJ1-3
D gene: -
V gene: TRBV30
CDR3 protein: CACPGDTGNTIYF
CDR3 DNA: TGTGCCTGTCCAGGGGATACTGGAAACACCATATATTTT

clone size: -
J gene: TRBJ1-1
D gene: -
V gene: TRBV25-1
CDR3 protein: CASSTTWGGTEAFF
CDR3 DNA: TGTGCCAGCAGCACTACGTGGGGGGGCACTGAAGCTTTCTTT

clone size: -
J gene: TRBJ2-5
D gene: TRBD1
V gene: TRBV10-3
CDR3 protein: CAISESGTGGGKETQYF
CDR3 DNA: TGTGCCATCAGTGAGTCGGGGACAGGGGGAGGCAAAGAGACCCAGTACTTC

clone size: -
J gene: TRBJ2-6
D gene: -
V gene: TRBV5-4
CDR3 protein: CASSLVGISGANVLTF
CDR3 DNA: TGTGCCAGCAGCTTGGTTGGGATCTCTGGGGCCAACGTCCTGACTTTC

clone size: -
J gene: TRBJ1-1
D gene: -
V gene: TRBV19
CDR3 protein: CASSIGPANTEAFF
CDR3 DNA: TGTGCCAGTAGTATAGGGCCAGCGAACACTGAAGCTTTCTTT

clone size: -
J gene: TRBJ1-3
D gene: -
V gene: TRBV9
CDR3 protein: CASSVNPPGDSGNTIYF
CDR3 DNA: TGTGCCAGCAGCGTAAATCCTCCAGGGGACTCTGGAAACACCATATATTTT

clone size: -
J gene: TRBJ2-5
D gene: -
V gene: TRBV2
CDR3 protein: CASSPGPGETQYF
CDR3 DNA: TGTGCCAGCAGTCCCGGACCGGGAGAGACCCAGTACTTC

clone size: -
J gene: TRBJ2-1
D gene: -
V gene: TRBV6-1
CDR3 protein: CASSEPTANEQFF
CDR3 DNA: TGTGCCAGCAGTGAACCGACAGCTAATGAGCAGTTCTTC

clone size: once
J gene: TRBJ2-1
D gene: TRBD1
V gene: TRBV19
CDR3 protein: CASKQGTYNEQFF
CDR3 DNA: TGTGCCAGTAAACAGGGGACCTACAATGAGCAGTTCTTC

clone size: once
J gene: TRBJ2-1
D gene: -
V gene: TRBV5-5
CDR3 protein: CASSLVSTRNPSEQFF
CDR3 DNA: TGTGCCAGCAGCTTGGTCTCGACTAGGAACCCTAGTGAGCAGTTCTTC

clone size: -
J gene: TRBJ2-1
D gene: TRBD1
V gene: TRBV5-1
CDR3 protein: CASRRQGAISNEQFF
CDR3 DNA: TGCGCCAGCAGACGACAGGGGGCTATTAGCAATGAGCAGTTCTTC

clone size: -
J gene: TRBJ1-1
D gene: -
V gene: TRBV29-1
CDR3 protein: CSVRSLNTGSTEAFF
CDR3 DNA: TGCAGCGTGAGGTCTCTTAACACAGGGAGCACTGAAGCTTTCTTT

clone size: -
J gene: TRBJ2-6
D gene: -
V gene: TRBV19
CDR3 protein: CASSMIGGLGANVLTF
CDR3 DNA: TGTGCCAGTAGTATGATAGGGGGACTTGGGGCCAACGTCCTGACTTTC

clone size: -
J gene: TRBJ2-3
D gene: -
V gene: TRBV7-8
CDR3 protein: CASSLDRDTQYF
CDR3 DNA: TGTGCCAGCAGCTTAGACCGAGATACGCAGTATTTT

clone size: -
J gene: TRBJ1-3
D gene: -
V gene: TRBV5-6
CDR3 protein: CASSLGGSGSNTIYF
CDR3 DNA: TGTGCCAGCAGCTTGGGAGGTTCCGGATCAAACACCATATATTTT

clone size: -
J gene: TRBJ2-7
D gene: TRBD2
V gene: TRBV5-6
CDR3 protein: CASSLGRGASYEQYF
CDR3 DNA: TGTGCCAGCAGCTTGGGGCGGGGGGCCTCCTACGAGCAGTACTTC

clone size: -
J gene: TRBJ1-4
D gene: TRBD1
V gene: TRBV5-4
CDR3 protein: CASSHRGPNEKLFF
CDR3 DNA: TGTGCCAGCAGCCACAGGGGACCTAATGAAAAACTGTTTTTT

clone size: -
J gene: TRBJ2-2
D gene: -
V gene: TRBV12-1
CDR3 protein: CASSPPEREPNTGELFF
CDR3 DNA: TGTGCCAGCAGCCCCCCCGAGCGGGAGCCTAACACCGGGGAGCTGTTTTTT

clone size: -
J gene: TRBJ2-1
D gene: -
V gene: TRBV13
CDR3 protein: CASSPTRTLYNEQFF
CDR3 DNA: TGTGCCAGCAGCCCCACTCGGACCCTATACAATGAGCAGTTCTTC

clone size: -
J gene: TRBJ2-7
D gene: -
V gene: TRBV6-5
CDR3 protein: CASSYRPGTEQYF
CDR3 DNA: TGTGCCAGCAGTTACCGTCCCGGGACGGAGCAGTACTTC

clone size: -
J gene: TRBJ2-7
D gene: -
V gene: TRBV30
CDR3 protein: CAWSVLAYEQYF
CDR3 DNA: TGTGCCTGGAGTGTACTAGCCTACGAGCAGTACTTC

clone size: -
J gene: TRBJ2-1
D gene: -
V gene: TRBV19
CDR3 protein: CASSSGIYNEQFF
CDR3 DNA: TGTGCCAGTAGTAGCGGGATCTACAATGAGCAGTTCTTC

clone size: -
J gene: TRBJ1-2
D gene: TRBD1
V gene: TRBV11-2
CDR3 protein: CASSYPGGQGADGYTF
CDR3 DNA: TGTGCCAGCAGCTACCCGGGGGGACAGGGGGCGGATGGCTACACCTTC

clone size: -
J gene: TRBJ2-7
D gene: TRBD2
V gene: TRBV9
CDR3 protein: CASSLGTSGSYEQYF
CDR3 DNA: TGTGCCAGCAGCTTAGGGACTAGCGGATCCTACGAGCAGTACTTC

clone size: -
J gene: TRBJ2-1
D gene: TRBD2
V gene: TRBV7-9
CDR3 protein: CASSPGGSGSIVEQFF
CDR3 DNA: TGTGCCAGCAGTCCTGGGGGTAGCGGGAGTATAGTTGAGCAGTTCTTC

clone size: -
J gene: TRBJ2-5
D gene: TRBD2
V gene: TRBV5-1
CDR3 protein: CASSSLAGSETQYF
CDR3 DNA: TGCGCCAGCAGCTCATTAGCGGGGTCTGAGACCCAGTACTTC

clone size: -
J gene: TRBJ1-2
D gene: -
V gene: TRBV24-1
CDR3 protein: CATSDEDRLGYTF
CDR3 DNA: TGTGCCACCAGTGACGAAGACAGGCTCGGCTACACCTTC

clone size: -
J gene: TRBJ2-1
D gene: TRBD2
V gene: TRBV19
CDR3 protein: CASTLSGGLYNEQFF
CDR3 DNA: TGTGCCAGTACCCTTAGCGGGGGGCTTTACAATGAGCAGTTCTTC

clone size: -
J gene: TRBJ1-1
D gene: -
V gene: TRBV5-1
CDR3 protein: CASSLVSMNTEAFF
CDR3 DNA: TGCGCCAGCAGCTTGGTTTCCATGAACACTGAAGCTTTCTTT

clone size: -
J gene: TRBJ1-2
D gene: -
V gene: TRBV24-1
CDR3 protein: CATRPSGTNYGYTF
CDR3 DNA: TGTGCCACCAGGCCATCAGGGACAAACTATGGCTACACCTTC

clone size: -
J gene: TRBJ2-1
D gene: TRBD2
V gene: TRBV10-3
CDR3 protein: CAISEKRGGSEQFF
CDR3 DNA: TGTGCCATCAGTGAAAAGCGGGGGGGCAGTGAGCAGTTCTTC

clone size: -
J gene: TRBJ1-2
D gene: TRBD1
V gene: TRBV5-1
CDR3 protein: CASSFTGAEGYTF
CDR3 DNA: TGCGCCAGCAGCTTTACAGGGGCAGAAGGCTACACCTTC

clone size: -
J gene: TRBJ1-5
D gene: TRBD1
V gene: TRBV5-6
CDR3 protein: CASSLARTGWHQPQHF
CDR3 DNA: TGTGCCAGCAGCTTGGCCCGGACAGGGTGGCATCAGCCCCAGCATTTT

clone size: -
J gene: TRBJ1-4
D gene: TRBD1
V gene: TRBV7-8
CDR3 protein: CASAREPGQSSFRATNEKLFF
CDR3 DNA: TGTGCCAGCGCTCGGGAACCGGGACAGAGCTCTTTTCGGGCAACTAATGAAAAACTGTTTTTT

clone size: -
J gene: TRBJ1-1
D gene: -
V gene: TRBV10-1
CDR3 protein: CASSQSTEAFF
CDR3 DNA: TGCGCCAGCAGTCAGAGTACTGAAGCTTTCTTT